Each of the 5 T cell receptor beta chains below was sequenced from the same sample in a study of blood T cell repertoires in COVID-19 (dated by TCRdb to 2019 to 2021). Receptor libraries were prepared by the immunoSEQ multiplex PCR assay. The table was pulled from immuneACCESS by TCRdb, which kept in-frame rearrangements only. Such tables lose some clones; where checked, under half of the loss comes from unresolved V genes, and the rest has no known cause. This sample gives over 100,000 clones in total; 80% to 90% of them show up just once. Of the sample, about 4.8% falls within the top ten clones. The specimen sequenced was peripheral blood. These receptors all come from a man aged 55 to 70 with acute or convalescent COVID-19.

This CDR3 is CASSLEQRGAQETQYF. CDR3 DNA sequence: TGTGCCAGCAGCTTAGAGCAGCGGGGGGCCCAAGAGACCCAGTACTTC. The genes are TRBV7-8 and TRBJ2-5; 9 nucleotides line up with TRBD2. The CDR3 has 16 amino acids. V was pared by 1 base and J by 1 base, with 4 bases of the junction left unmatched. Germline CDR1 SGHVS, CDR2 FQNEAQ. Complete variable domain (other parts from reference TRBV7-8 and TRBJ2-5): GAGVSQSPRYKVAKRGQDVALRCDPISGHVSLFWYQQALGQGPEFLTYFQNEAQLDKSGLPSDRFFAERPEGSVSTLKIQRTQQEDSAVYLCASSLEQRGAQETQYFGPGTRLLVL.

The chain has TRBV24-1 and TRBJ2-1; 8 positions match TRBD2. The CDR3 sequence is 19 residues long. Germline values: CDR1 KGHDR, CDR2 SFDVKD. Trimming took 2 bases from V and 0 from J; bases not matched to a gene: 11. The CDR3 DNA reads TGTGCCACCAGTGATTCTATAGGGGGAGCGGGAGCCTCCTACAATGAGCAGTTCTTC. As protein: CATSDSIGGAGASYNEQFF.

This clone was found a few times. V is TRBV5-1 and J is TRBJ2-1; D not certain. From germline, CDR1 is SGHRS and CDR2 YFSETQ. Trimming took off 0 bases at V and 7 bases at J, with 8 bases between the two ends. The CDR3 spans 13 residues. The CDR3 sequence: CASSLEPANEQFF. The CDR3, as DNA: TGCGCCAGCAGCTTGGAACCCGCGAATGAGCAGTTCTTC. The full variable domain, rest sourced from reference TRBV5-1 and TRBJ2-1, is KAGVTQTPRYLIKTRGQQVTLSCSPISGHRSVSWYQQTPGQGLQFLFEYFSETQRNKGNFPGRFSGRQFSNSRSEMNVSTLELGDSALYLCASSLEPANEQFFGPGTRLTVL.

The rearrangement links TRBV5-1 to TRBJ1-1, with D possibly being TRBD1 (5 bases). The CDR3 runs to 18 residues. Germline CDR1 SGHRS, CDR2 YFSETQ. V lost 2 bases, J lost 0 bases, and 20 bases lay in between. CDR3 DNA: TGCGCCAGCAGCTTCCAGCAGGGATGGACCCAAATGAACACTGAAGCTTTCTTT. Translated: CASSFQQGWTQMNTEAFF.

This rearrangement joins TRBV28 to TRBJ2-1; D is perhaps TRBD1 (5 bases). The V gene lost 10 bases and the J gene lost 8 bases, with 15 bases spanning the gap. CDR1 is MDHEN and CDR2 is SYDVKM in the germline V gene. The CDR3 length is 12 residues. The CDR3 protein is CATLDNSDEQFF. The CDR3 nucleotides are TGTGCCACCCTGGACAACTCGGATGAGCAGTTCTTC. Based on the CDR3 plus reference TRBV28 and TRBJ2-1, the full variable domain is DVKVTQSSRYLVKRTGEKVFLECVQDMDHENMFWYRQDPGLGLRLIYFSYDVKMKEKGDIPEGYSVSREKKERFSLILESASTNQTSMYLCATLDNSDEQFFGPGTRLTVL.